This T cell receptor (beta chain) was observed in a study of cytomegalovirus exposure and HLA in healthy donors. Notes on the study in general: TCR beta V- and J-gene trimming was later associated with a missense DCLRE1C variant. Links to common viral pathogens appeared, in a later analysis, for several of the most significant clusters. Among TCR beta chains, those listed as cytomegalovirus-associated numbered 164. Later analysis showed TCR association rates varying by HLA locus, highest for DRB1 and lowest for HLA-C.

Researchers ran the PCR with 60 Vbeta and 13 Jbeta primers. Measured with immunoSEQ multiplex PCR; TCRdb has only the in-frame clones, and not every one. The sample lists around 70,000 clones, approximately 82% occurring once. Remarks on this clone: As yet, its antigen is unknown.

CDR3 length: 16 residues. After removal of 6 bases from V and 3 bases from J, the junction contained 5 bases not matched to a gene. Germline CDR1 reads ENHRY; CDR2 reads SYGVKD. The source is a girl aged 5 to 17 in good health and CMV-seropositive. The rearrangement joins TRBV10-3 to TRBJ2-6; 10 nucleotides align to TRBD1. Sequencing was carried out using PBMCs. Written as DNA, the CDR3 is TGTGCCATCAGACGACAGGGGGCGCGTGGGGCCAACGTCCTGACTTTC. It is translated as CAIRRQGARGANVLTF.